This T cell receptor (beta chain) came from a study of blood T cells in healthy people across ages (dated by TCRdb to about 2015). Context from the whole study: Template switching captured roughly one uniquely barcoded TCR beta cDNA molecule per two T cells in model experiments. Two additional independent replicas of 1 million unique cDNA reads from the same blood draw were analyzed for two donors (one aged 18 to 30 and one aged 80 or older). To track age-related changes in TCR beta repertoire diversity, the study relied on deep sequencing normalized with unique cDNA molecular identifiers. Four age groups were formed from the donors: young (average roughly 16 years), middle-aged (approximately 40), aged (roughly 59) and long-lived (about 80). To avoid experimental bias, donors of different ages were distributed randomly across sequencing lanes. Points the paper makes about the study in general: A strong correlation was found between observed TCR beta diversity and the percentage of naive T cells measured by flow cytometry. The long-lived group showed more naive CD4+ T cells, fewer expanded clones and increased TCR diversity than the aged group, suggesting age selection. Estimates of total diversity based on one million sequenced T cells were regarded as lower bounds and as underestimates. Because profiling used bulk unsorted PBMCs, naive and antigen-experienced compartments could not be compared conclusively. Observed TCR beta diversity per million T cells fell roughly linearly with age, and a significant reduction was already apparent by age roughly 40. The CMV infection status of donors was not known, potentially confounding age-related changes in expanded clonotypes.

The donors were 40 or so Caucasian individuals from Russia, aged roughly 6 to 90 years, who were systemically healthy. Each donor gave approximately 9.4 milliliters of peripheral blood, drawn into EDTA-treated Vacutainer tubes. Ficoll-Paque density-gradient centrifugation was used to isolate PBMCs, with at least 7 million per sample. Total RNA was extracted from PBMCs with Trizol reagent, with at least 5.5 micrograms obtained per sample. The percentages of naive CD45RAhigh/CD27high T cells were determined by flow cytometry on a PBMC aliquot from every donor. Of note for this clonotype: The antigen it binds to is not known. Per-base quality was not reported, and no clone a single base away is much larger than it.

CDR1 and CDR2 were assigned from the germline V gene as SGDLS and YYNGEE. The V end loses 0 bases and the J end loses 4 bases, and a stretch of 17 bases separates them. CDR3 length: 16 amino acids, cysteine to phenylalanine. The read is trimmed to its CDR3 DNA, 48 bases read in frame from base 1. Libraries were constructed by 5' RACE. Sequenced on an Illumina HiSeq 2500. A second about 7 to 12 cycle PCR used a sample-barcoded 5' primer and a J-beta primer mix. A unique molecular identifier was introduced onto each TCR beta cDNA molecule by a template-switch 5' adaptor carrying 12 random nucleotides. Each sample yielded at least 3 million CDR3-containing paired-end reads. First-strand cDNA synthesis was performed from all RNA using the Mint cDNA synthesis kit, with priming by a TRBC-specific oligonucleotide. Following uracil-DNA glycosylase treatment, all cDNA underwent a first 18-cycle PCR with the universal primers M1SS and BC2_uni_R. The authors' analysis ran thus. For normalization, 1 million high-quality reads were randomly selected from each sample, with every read carrying a distinct molecular identifier. Reads sharing molecular identifiers were discarded rather than binned into consensus sequences. MiTCR, with a Q25 quality threshold and the strictest error-elimination algorithm, was used for CDR3 identification, clonotype clustering and error correction. A nonparametric unseen species model with Euler transformation was used to estimate a lower bound on total TCR beta diversity. TCRdb reran the public reads through fastp at Q25 and MiXCR, keeping productive beta chains. A single entry per CDR3 protein holds the most common genes and DNA from its merged rows. These V and J calls are TCRdb output, not the study's own analysis. This sample is represented by about 1.4 million distinct CDR3 sequences; 55% to 75% of them were singletons. The ten largest clonotypes hold 6.5% to 8% of the sample.

The sequence came from a man younger than 30 in good health. Sample: blood. This sequence uses TRBV9 and TRBJ2-7; the D gene lacks a confident call. The DNA sequence follows: TGTGCCAGCAGCGTAGCGGGTGGATTTGGGGTTTACGAGCAGTACTTC. Translated, it gives CASSVAGGFGVYEQYF.